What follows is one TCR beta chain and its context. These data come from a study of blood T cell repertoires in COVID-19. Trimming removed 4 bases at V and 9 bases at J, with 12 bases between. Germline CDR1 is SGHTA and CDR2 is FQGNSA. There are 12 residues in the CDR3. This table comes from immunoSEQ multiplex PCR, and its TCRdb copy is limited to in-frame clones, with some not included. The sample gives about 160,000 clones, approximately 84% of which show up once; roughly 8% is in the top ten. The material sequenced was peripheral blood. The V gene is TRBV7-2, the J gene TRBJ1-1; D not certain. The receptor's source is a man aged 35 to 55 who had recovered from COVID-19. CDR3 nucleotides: TGTGCCAGCAGCTCAGACCTAGCACAAGCTTTCTTT. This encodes CASSSDLAQAFF. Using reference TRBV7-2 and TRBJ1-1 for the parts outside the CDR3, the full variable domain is GAGVSQSPSNKVTEKGKDVELRCDPISGHTALYWYRQSLGQGLEFLIYFQGNSAPDKSGLPSDRFSAERTGGSVSTLTIQRTQQEDSAVYLCASSSDLAQAFFGQGTRLTVV.